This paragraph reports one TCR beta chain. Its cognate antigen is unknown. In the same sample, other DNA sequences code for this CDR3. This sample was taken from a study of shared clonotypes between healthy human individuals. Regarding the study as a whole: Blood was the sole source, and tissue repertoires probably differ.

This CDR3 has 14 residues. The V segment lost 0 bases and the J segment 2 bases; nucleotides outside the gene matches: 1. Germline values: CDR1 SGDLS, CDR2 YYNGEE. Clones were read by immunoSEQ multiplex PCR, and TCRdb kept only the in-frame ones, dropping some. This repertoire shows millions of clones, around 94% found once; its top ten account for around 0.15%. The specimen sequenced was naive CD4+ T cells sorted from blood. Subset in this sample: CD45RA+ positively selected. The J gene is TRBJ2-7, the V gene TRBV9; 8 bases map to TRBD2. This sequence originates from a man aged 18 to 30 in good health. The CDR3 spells CASSVGAGAYEQYF. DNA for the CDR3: TGTGCCAGCAGCGTAGGAGCGGGGGCCTACGAGCAGTACTTC.